Here is one T cell receptor beta chain with its context. As yet, its antigen is unknown. The data were taken from a study of T cell responses to AZD1222 COVID-19 vaccine. Whole-study results and caveats: Regions 160-218 and 743-854 dominated among vaccine-associated CD4 TCRs spanning spike.

Method: immunoSEQ multiplex PCR; TCRdb's copy keeps in-frame clones and lacks some. Of about 150,000 clones listed, 85% to 95% are singletons. The germline CDR1 and CDR2 sequences are LNHDA and SQIVND (reference sequence). J gave up 0 bases and V 7 bases, and 11 bases lay outside the gene matches. The CDR3 consists of 17 residues. The sample was peripheral blood, taken on day 0 of AZD1222 vaccination. The clonotype originates from an adult in good health. The chain joins TRBV19 to TRBJ1-5, with TRBD1 identical over 8 bases. The CDR3 coding sequence is TGTGCCAGTAACTCCGCCCCAGGGACAGGTAGCAATCAGCCCCAGCATTTT. Translated: CASNSAPGTGSNQPQHF.